Listed below are T cell receptor beta chains from one sample, sequenced in a study of Ad26.COV2.S vaccination and SARS-CoV-2 variants. TCRdb keeps only in-frame clones here, not all; method: immunoSEQ multiplex PCR. The sample records approximately 480,000 clones, roughly 89% being singletons. Sequenced here: peripheral blood, sampled in a trial of Ad26.COV2.S vaccine versus placebo. Source of these receptors: a person between 18 and 60 years old who received the Ad26.COV2.S COVID-19 vaccine or a placebo. CDR3s include the opening cysteine and the closing phenylalanine or tryptophan. The D gene is left open where the match is weak. Only part of the rows carry a size: once, few, many, or a class if the clone is expanded.

CDR3 length: 14
D gene: NA
V gene: TRBV7-2
clone size: NA
J gene: TRBJ2-5
CDR3 protein: CASSPYGQWETQYF
CDR3 DNA: TGTGCCAGCAGCCCATATGGACAGTGGGAGACCCAGTACTTC

CDR3 length: 16
D gene: TRBD1
V gene: TRBV29-1
clone size: NA
J gene: TRBJ1-2
CDR3 protein: CSVGTDRQGPNYGYTF
CDR3 DNA: TGCAGCGTGGGGACGGATCGACAGGGTCCAAACTATGGCTACACCTTC

CDR3 length: 15
D gene: TRBD2
V gene: TRBV3-1/TRBV3-2
clone size: once
J gene: TRBJ2-1
CDR3 protein: CASSQVGTRASEQFF
CDR3 DNA: TGTGCCAGCAGCCAGGTTGGGACTAGGGCTTCCGAGCAGTTCTTC

CDR3 length: 18
D gene: TRBD1
V gene: TRBV19
clone size: NA
J gene: TRBJ1-5
CDR3 protein: CASSLPQTGLRGNQPQHF
CDR3 DNA: TGTGCCAGTAGTCTACCCCAGACAGGGTTGAGGGGCAATCAGCCCCAGCATTTT

CDR3 length: 15
D gene: NA
V gene: TRBV6-2/TRBV6-3
clone size: NA
J gene: TRBJ2-6
CDR3 protein: CASSYSHSGANVLTF
CDR3 DNA: TGTGCCAGCAGTTACTCGCATTCTGGGGCCAACGTCCTGACTTTC

CDR3 length: 16
D gene: TRBD1
V gene: TRBV15
clone size: NA
J gene: TRBJ2-7
CDR3 protein: CATSRDPGTGGYEQYF
CDR3 DNA: TGTGCCACCAGCAGAGATCCCGGGACAGGGGGCTACGAGCAGTACTTC

CDR3 length: 15
D gene: TRBD1
V gene: TRBV6-1
clone size: few
J gene: TRBJ1-5
CDR3 protein: CASSPGTGGLQPQHF
CDR3 DNA: TGTGCCAGCAGTCCCGGGACAGGGGGCTTGCAGCCCCAGCATTTT

CDR3 length: 17
D gene: TRBD2
V gene: TRBV4-3
clone size: NA
J gene: TRBJ2-1
CDR3 protein: CASSQDPGLAGRGEQFF
CDR3 DNA: TGCGCCAGCAGCCAAGATCCTGGACTAGCGGGACGGGGTGAGCAGTTCTTC

CDR3 length: 16
D gene: TRBD2
V gene: TRBV28
clone size: once
J gene: TRBJ2-7
CDR3 protein: CASSFPILAGGVEQYF
CDR3 DNA: TGTGCCAGCAGTTTTCCCATACTAGCGGGGGGGGTCGAGCAGTACTTC

CDR3 length: 16
D gene: TRBD1
V gene: TRBV28
clone size: few
J gene: TRBJ1-5
CDR3 protein: CASSSPGQGSSQPQHF
CDR3 DNA: TGTGCCAGCAGTTCGCCAGGACAGGGGAGTTCTCAGCCCCAGCATTTT

CDR3 length: 16
D gene: TRBD2
V gene: TRBV27
clone size: NA
J gene: TRBJ2-2
CDR3 protein: CASSFQLAANTGELFF
CDR3 DNA: TGTGCCAGCAGTTTCCAGCTAGCGGCGAACACCGGGGAGCTGTTTTTT

CDR3 length: 16
D gene: TRBD1
V gene: TRBV25-1
clone size: NA
J gene: TRBJ1-4
CDR3 protein: CASRSGGGRGREKLFF
CDR3 DNA: TGTGCCAGCAGATCGGGGGGTGGCAGGGGGCGAGAAAAACTGTTTTTT

CDR3 length: 15
D gene: NA
V gene: TRBV14
clone size: few
J gene: TRBJ2-2
CDR3 protein: CASSQVGPATGELFF
CDR3 DNA: TGTGCCAGCAGCCAAGTAGGGCCGGCCACCGGGGAGCTGTTTTTT

CDR3 length: 16
D gene: NA
V gene: TRBV4-2
clone size: NA
J gene: TRBJ1-5
CDR3 protein: CASSQTSGGTNQPQHF
CDR3 DNA: TGTGCCAGCAGCCAAACCTCGGGGGGGACCAATCAGCCCCAGCATTTT

CDR3 length: 12
D gene: NA
V gene: TRBV29-1
clone size: NA
J gene: TRBJ2-1
CDR3 protein: CSVTGLNNEQFF
CDR3 DNA: TGCAGCGTTACGGGACTGAACAATGAGCAGTTCTTC

CDR3 length: 13
D gene: NA
V gene: TRBV7-2
clone size: NA
J gene: TRBJ2-5
CDR3 protein: CASSLWGRETQYF
CDR3 DNA: TGTGCCAGCAGCTTGTGGGGGAGAGAGACCCAGTACTTC

CDR3 length: 17
D gene: TRBD1
V gene: TRBV28
clone size: NA
J gene: TRBJ2-5
CDR3 protein: CASSTPWTGGNQETQYF
CDR3 DNA: TGTGCCAGCAGTACTCCCTGGACAGGGGGAAACCAAGAGACCCAGTACTTC

CDR3 length: 18
D gene: TRBD1
V gene: TRBV19
clone size: NA
J gene: TRBJ1-2
CDR3 protein: CASSIENIGTGFNYGYTF
CDR3 DNA: TGTGCCAGTAGTATAGAGAATATCGGGACAGGTTTTAACTATGGCTACACCTTC

CDR3 length: 14
D gene: NA
V gene: TRBV10-3
clone size: NA
J gene: TRBJ1-1
CDR3 protein: CAISAARTDTEAFF
CDR3 DNA: TGTGCCATCAGTGCCGCCCGGACAGACACTGAAGCTTTCTTT

CDR3 length: 14
D gene: TRBD1
V gene: TRBV27
clone size: NA
J gene: TRBJ1-4
CDR3 protein: CASKQTGANEKLFF
CDR3 DNA: TGTGCCAGCAAGCAGACAGGGGCGAATGAAAAACTGTTTTTT